Listed here are 6 T cell receptor beta chains from one sample, sequenced in a study of PD-L1 blockade in urothelial cancer. Here immunoSEQ multiplex PCR was the method, and the copy in TCRdb shows in-frame clones only, minus some. The sample lists fewer than 30,000 clones; 80% to 85% were seen once. Sequencing used PBMCs, obtained around atezolizumab (anti-PD-L1) treatment. All receptors derive from a man between 65 and 85 years old with urothelial cancer.

The chain links TRBV2 to TRBJ2-2; D not resolved. Trimming shortened V by 4 bases and J by 3 bases, and 9 bases separated the two germline ends. The CDR3 runs 14 residues. Germline CDR1 is SNHLY and CDR2 is FYNNEI. The CDR3 reads CASSALTDTGELFF. CDR3 in DNA: TGTGCCAGCAGTGCCCTAACGGACACCGGGGAGCTGTTTTTT.

The rearrangement joins TRBV2 to TRBJ2-1; 7 nucleotides match TRBD1. Trimming cost V 5 bases and J 3 bases; bases outside gene matches: 7. The CDR3 is 15 amino acids. Looked up from germline, CDR1 is SNHLY and CDR2 is FYNNEI. For the CDR3, the DNA is TGTGCCAGCAGTACCGACAGGGACAACTACAATGAGCAGTTCTTC. The encoded protein is CASSTDRDNYNEQFF.

The chain is built from TRBV7-9 and TRBJ1-4; TRBD1 agrees at 10 bases. The germline gives CDR1 SEHNR, CDR2 FQNEAQ (reference sequence). The CDR3 sequence is 14 residues long. J gave up 8 bases and V 5 bases, and 5 bases lay outside the gene matches. CDR3 nucleotides: TGTGCCAGCAGCCGGGGACAGGGGAACGAAAAACTGTTTTTT. Its translation: CASSRGQGNEKLFF.

The chain is built from TRBV6-5 and TRBJ2-2; tentative D call: TRBD2 (5 bases). This CDR3 is built from 14 residues. Looked up from germline, CDR1 is MNHEY and CDR2 is SVGAGI. V lost 7 bases, J lost 3 bases, and 12 bases lay in between. In nucleotides, the CDR3 is TGTGCCAGCACTCCCTCCGGGGACACCGGGGAGCTGTTTTTT. Translation: CASTPSGDTGELFF.

The chain is built from TRBV7-9 and TRBJ2-2; 9 bases match TRBD1. Per germline, CDR1 SEHNR and CDR2 FQNEAQ (reference sequence). V lost 4 bases to trimming and J lost 2 bases; unmatched junction nucleotides: 5. This CDR3 is built from 16 residues. In DNA, the CDR3 is TGTGCCAGCAGCTGGGGGACAGGGACCAACACCGGGGAGCTGTTTTTT. Translation: CASSWGTGTNTGELFF.

In its sample, this clone was seen once. The chain has TRBV5-4 and TRBJ2-1, with D possibly TRBD1 on 5 matching bases. This CDR3 has 15 residues. The V and J ends lost 4 bases and 5 bases respectively, with 16 bases between them. Germline V lookup: CDR1 SGHNT, CDR2 YYREEE (reference sequence). CDR3 DNA sequence: TGTGCCAGCAGCAAGGCCCTGACAGCACACAATGAGCAGTTCTTC. Residues: CASSKALTAHNEQFF.